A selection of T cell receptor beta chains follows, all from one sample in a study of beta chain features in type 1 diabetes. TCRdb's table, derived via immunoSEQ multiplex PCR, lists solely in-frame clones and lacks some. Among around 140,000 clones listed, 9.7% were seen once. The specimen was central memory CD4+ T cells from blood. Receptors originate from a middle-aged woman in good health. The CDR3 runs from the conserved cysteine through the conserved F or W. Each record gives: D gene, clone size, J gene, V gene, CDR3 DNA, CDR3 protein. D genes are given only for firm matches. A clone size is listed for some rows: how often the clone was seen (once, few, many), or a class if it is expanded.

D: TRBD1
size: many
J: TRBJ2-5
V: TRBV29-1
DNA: TGCAGCGTCGTGACAGGGGGAGAGACCCAGTACTTC
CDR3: CSVVTGGETQYF

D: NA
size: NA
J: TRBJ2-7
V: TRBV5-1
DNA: TGCGCCAGCAGCTTCGGGTACTCCTACGAGCAGTACTTC
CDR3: CASSFGYSYEQYF

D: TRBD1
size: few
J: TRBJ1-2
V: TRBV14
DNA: TGTGCCAGCAGCCAAGACGGGTCCGTACAGGGGTATGGCTACACCTTC
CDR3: CASSQDGSVQGYGYTF

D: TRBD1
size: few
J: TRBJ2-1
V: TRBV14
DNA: TGTGCCAGCAGCCGACAGGGGGTCGCCTACAATGAGCAGTTCTTC
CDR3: CASSRQGVAYNEQFF

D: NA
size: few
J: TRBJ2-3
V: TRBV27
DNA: TGTGCCAGCAGTTTATCCGGGATGGTGACAGATACGCAGTATTTT
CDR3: CASSLSGMVTDTQYF

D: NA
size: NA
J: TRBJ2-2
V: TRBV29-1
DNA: TGCAGCGTGGGGCGCGGGGTAGGCACCGGGGAGCTGTTTTTT
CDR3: CSVGRGVGTGELFF

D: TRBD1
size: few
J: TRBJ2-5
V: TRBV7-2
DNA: TGTGCCAGCAGCCGAGATAACAGGGGGCGAGAGACCCAGTACTTC
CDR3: CASSRDNRGRETQYF

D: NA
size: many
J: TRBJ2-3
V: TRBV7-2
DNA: TGTGCCAGCAGCTTAACGGGGGGCACAGATACGCAGTATTTT
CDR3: CASSLTGGTDTQYF

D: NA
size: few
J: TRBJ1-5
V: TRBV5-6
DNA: TGTGCCAGCCGTTGGGATCACAGGATACATAGCAATCAGCCCCAGCATTTT
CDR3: CASRWDHRIHSNQPQHF

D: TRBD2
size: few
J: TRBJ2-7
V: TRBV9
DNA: TGTGCCAGCAGCGTAGCAGCGGGGGCTCTAGATCGCGAGCAGTACTTC
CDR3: CASSVAAGALDREQYF

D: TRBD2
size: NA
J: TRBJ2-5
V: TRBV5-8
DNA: TGTGCCAGCAGCGCCGGACTAGCGGGGGAAGAGACCCAGTACTTC
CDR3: CASSAGLAGEETQYF

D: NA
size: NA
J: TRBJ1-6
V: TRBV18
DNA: TGTGCCAGCTCACCGTCCTCCCCTTTTGAGGCTTCACCCCTCCACTTT
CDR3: CASSPSSPFEASPLHF

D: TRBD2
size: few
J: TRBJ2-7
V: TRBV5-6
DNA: TGTGCCAGCAGCCTAAATAGCGGGGCCCTGTCCTACGAGCAGTACTTC
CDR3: CASSLNSGALSYEQYF

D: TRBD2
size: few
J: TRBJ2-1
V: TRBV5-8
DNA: TGTGCCAGCAGCTGGACGGCGGGGGGTTACAATGAGCAGTTCTTC
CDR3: CASSWTAGGYNEQFF

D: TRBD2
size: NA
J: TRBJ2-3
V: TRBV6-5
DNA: TGTGCCAGCAGTACGGGACTAGCGGCTGATACGCAGTATTTT
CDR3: CASSTGLAADTQYF

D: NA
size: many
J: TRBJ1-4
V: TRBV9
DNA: TGTGCCAGCAGCGTAGACCCAGGTCCTAATGAAAAACTGTTTTTT
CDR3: CASSVDPGPNEKLFF

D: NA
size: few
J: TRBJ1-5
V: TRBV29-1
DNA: TGCAGCGTCCTCGCGGGGTCCAATCAGCCCCAGCATTTT
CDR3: CSVLAGSNQPQHF

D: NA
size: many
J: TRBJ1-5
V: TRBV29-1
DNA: TGCAGCGGTCAAGACAGTAATCATGCCCAGCATTTT
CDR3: CSGQDSNHAQHF

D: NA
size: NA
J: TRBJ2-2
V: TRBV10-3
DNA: TGTGCCAGCAGGCCCACGGGGTTGGACACCGGGGAGCTGTTTTTT
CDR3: CASRPTGLDTGELFF

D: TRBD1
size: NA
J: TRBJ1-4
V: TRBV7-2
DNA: TGTGCCAGCAGCCAAACTTACAGGGGGCAGCTGTTTTTT
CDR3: CASSQTYRGQLFF

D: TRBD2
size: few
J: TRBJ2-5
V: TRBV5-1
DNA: TGCGCCAGCAGCTTGGCCGGATTTAGCGGGATCGAACAAGAGACCCAGTACTTC
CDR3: CASSLAGFSGIEQETQYF

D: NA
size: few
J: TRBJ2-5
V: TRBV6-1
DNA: TGTGCCAGCAGTGAAGTGTACCGGGAGACCCAGTACTTC
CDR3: CASSEVYRETQYF

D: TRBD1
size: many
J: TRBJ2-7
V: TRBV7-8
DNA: TGTGCCAGCAGCTTCGGACAGGGGGGCGGCGAGCAGTACTTC
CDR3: CASSFGQGGGEQYF

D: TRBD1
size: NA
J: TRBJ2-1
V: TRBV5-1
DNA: TGCGCCAGCAGCTTGGGGACAGGGGAAGTTGAGCAGTTCTTC
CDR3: CASSLGTGEVEQFF

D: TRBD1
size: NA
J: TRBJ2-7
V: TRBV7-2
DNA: TGTGCCAGCAGCTTAGACCGGGACAGCGAGCAGTACTTC
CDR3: CASSLDRDSEQYF

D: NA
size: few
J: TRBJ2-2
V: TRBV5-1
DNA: TGCGCCAGCAGCTTACGGGGGGCGCTGAACACCGGGGAGCTGTTTTTT
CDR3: CASSLRGALNTGELFF

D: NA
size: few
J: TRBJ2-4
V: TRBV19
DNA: TGTGCCAGTTCCAAACAGGGAGCCAAAAACATTCAGTACTTC
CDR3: CASSKQGAKNIQYF

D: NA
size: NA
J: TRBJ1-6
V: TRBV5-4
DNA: TGTGCCAGCAGCTCGGACAGAGGTAATTCACCCCTCCACTTT
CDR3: CASSSDRGNSPLHF

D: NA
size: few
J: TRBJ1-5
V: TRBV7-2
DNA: TGTGCCAGCAGCCCCAATCAGGGGCAGCCCCAGCATTTT
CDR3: CASSPNQGQPQHF

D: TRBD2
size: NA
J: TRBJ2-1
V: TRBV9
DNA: TGTGCCAGCAGCGAGGGAGGGACTAGCGACTACAATGAGCAGTTCTTC
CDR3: CASSEGGTSDYNEQFF

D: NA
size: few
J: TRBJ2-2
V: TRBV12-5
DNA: TGTGCTAGTGGTTTGGGGGGACTCCACACCGGGGAGCTGTTTTTT
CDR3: CASGLGGLHTGELFF

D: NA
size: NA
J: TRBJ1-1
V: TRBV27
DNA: TGTGCCAGCAGTTTGGTACAGGGTCCGAGAGAAGCTTTCTTT
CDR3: CASSLVQGPREAFF

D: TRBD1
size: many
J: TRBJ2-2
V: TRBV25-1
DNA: TGTGCCAGCAGTGAAAACAGGGGGTCCACCGGGGAGCTGTTTTTT
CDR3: CASSENRGSTGELFF

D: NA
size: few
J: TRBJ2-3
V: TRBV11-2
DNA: TGTGCCAGCAGCGTTGAGATGACTCGCCCAGATACGCAGTATTTT
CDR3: CASSVEMTRPDTQYF

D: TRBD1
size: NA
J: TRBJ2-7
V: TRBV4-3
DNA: TGCGCCAGCAGCCAAGAAGGTCCGGGACAGGGGTCCCCCTACGAGCAGTACTTC
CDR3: CASSQEGPGQGSPYEQYF

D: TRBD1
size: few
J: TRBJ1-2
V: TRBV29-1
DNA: TGCAGCGTTTATAGACAGGGGGTTGGAGGCTACACCTTC
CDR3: CSVYRQGVGGYTF

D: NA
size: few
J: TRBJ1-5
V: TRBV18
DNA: TGTGCCAGCTCACCTGGCAGGGAGGGAGGTCAGCCCCAGCATTTT
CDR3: CASSPGREGGQPQHF

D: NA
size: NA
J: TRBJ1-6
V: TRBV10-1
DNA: TGCGCCAGCAGTGTAAACAGGGATTCACCCCTCCACTTT
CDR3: CASSVNRDSPLHF

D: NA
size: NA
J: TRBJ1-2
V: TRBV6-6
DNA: TGTGCCAGCAGTTACTCTCCGTTAGTGCCTTTGTATGGCTACACCTTC
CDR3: CASSYSPLVPLYGYTF

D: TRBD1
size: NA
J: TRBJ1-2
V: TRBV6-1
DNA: TGTGCCAGCAGTGAAGCGCACAGGGGAGCTCTCCTGTACAATGGCTACACCTTC
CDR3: CASSEAHRGALLYNGYTF

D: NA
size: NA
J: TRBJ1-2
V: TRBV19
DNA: TGTGCCAGTAGTATCGACGCAGCGTATGGCTACACCTTC
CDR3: CASSIDAAYGYTF

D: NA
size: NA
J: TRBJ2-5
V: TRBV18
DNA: TGTGCCAGCTCACCAGGTTATGGCTCACGAGGGACCCAGTACTTC
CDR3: CASSPGYGSRGTQYF

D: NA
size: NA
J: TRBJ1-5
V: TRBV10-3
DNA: TGTGCCATCAGTGTAAACAATCAGCCCCAGCATTTT
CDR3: CAISVNNQPQHF

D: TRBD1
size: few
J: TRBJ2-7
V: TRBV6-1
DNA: TGTGCCAGCAGTCCCCCGGGGACAGCCTCCTACGAGCAGTACTTC
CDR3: CASSPPGTASYEQYF

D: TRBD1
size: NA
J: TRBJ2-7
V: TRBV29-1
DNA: TGCAGCGTTTCCACCGGGACAGGGGGATCCTACGAGCAGTACTTC
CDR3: CSVSTGTGGSYEQYF

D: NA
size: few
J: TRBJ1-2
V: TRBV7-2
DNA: TGTGCCAGCAGCTTAGGGGGCGTAAGGTTTGATGGCTACACCTTC
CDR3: CASSLGGVRFDGYTF

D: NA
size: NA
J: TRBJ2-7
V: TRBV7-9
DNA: TGTGCCAGCAGCTTAGGTGGGGGGAGGGAGCAGTACTTC
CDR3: CASSLGGGREQYF

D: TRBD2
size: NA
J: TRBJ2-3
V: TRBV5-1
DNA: TGCGCCAGCAGTGTCGCGCGGGGGAACACAGATACGCAGTATTTT
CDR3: CASSVARGNTDTQYF

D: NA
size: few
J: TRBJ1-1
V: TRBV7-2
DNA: TGTGCCAGCAGCTTAGTGATGGAGACGGCTGAAGCTTTCTTT
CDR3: CASSLVMETAEAFF

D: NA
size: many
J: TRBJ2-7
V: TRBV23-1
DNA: TGCGCCAGCAGTCAATCGAGGTACGAGCAGTACTTC
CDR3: CASSQSRYEQYF